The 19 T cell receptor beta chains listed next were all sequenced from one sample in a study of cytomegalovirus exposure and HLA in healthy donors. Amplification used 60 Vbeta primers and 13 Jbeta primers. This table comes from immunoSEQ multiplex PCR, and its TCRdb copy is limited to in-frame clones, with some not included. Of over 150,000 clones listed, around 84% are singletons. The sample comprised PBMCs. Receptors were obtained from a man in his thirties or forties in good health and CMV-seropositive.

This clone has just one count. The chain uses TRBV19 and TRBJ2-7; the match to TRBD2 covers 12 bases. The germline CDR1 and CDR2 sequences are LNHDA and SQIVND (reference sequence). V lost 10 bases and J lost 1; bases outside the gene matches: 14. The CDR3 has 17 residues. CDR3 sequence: CANIVWASGRGSYEQYV. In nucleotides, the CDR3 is TGTGCCAATATAGTATGGGCTAGCGGGAGGGGATCCTACGAGCAGTACGTC.

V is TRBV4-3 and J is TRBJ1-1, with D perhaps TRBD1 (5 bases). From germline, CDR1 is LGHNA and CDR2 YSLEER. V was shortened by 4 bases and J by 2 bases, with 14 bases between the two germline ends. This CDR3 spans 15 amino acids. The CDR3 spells CASSPQGQGNTEAFF. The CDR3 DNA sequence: TGCGCCAGCAGCCCCCAAGGGCAGGGAAACACTGAAGCTTTCTTT.

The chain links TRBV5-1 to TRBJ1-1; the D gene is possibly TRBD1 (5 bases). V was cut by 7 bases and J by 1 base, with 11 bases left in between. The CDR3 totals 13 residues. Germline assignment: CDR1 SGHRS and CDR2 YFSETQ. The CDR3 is CASGRRGNTEAFF. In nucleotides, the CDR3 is TGCGCCAGCGGCCGTAGGGGGAACACTGAAGCTTTCTTT.

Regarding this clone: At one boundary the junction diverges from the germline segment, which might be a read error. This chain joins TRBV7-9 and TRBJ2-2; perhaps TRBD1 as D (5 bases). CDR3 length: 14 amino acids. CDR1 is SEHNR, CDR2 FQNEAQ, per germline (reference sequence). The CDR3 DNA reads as TGTTCCAGCAGCTTAGTTGGGGCTATCGGGGAGCTGTTTTTT. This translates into CSSSLVGAIGELFF.

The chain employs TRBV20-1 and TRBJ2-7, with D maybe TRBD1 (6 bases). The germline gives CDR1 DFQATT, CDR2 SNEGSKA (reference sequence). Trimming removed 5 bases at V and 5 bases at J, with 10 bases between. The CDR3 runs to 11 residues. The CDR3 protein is CSAYRDNEQYV. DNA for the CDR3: TGCAGTGCTTACAGGGATAACGAGCAGTACGTC.

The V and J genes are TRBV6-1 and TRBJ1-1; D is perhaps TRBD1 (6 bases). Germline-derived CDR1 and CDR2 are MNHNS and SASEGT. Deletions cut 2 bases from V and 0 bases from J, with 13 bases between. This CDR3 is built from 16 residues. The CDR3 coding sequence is TGTGCCAGCAGTGAAATGGCAGGGGCTATGAACACTGAAGCTTTCTTT. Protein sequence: CASSEMAGAMNTEAFF.

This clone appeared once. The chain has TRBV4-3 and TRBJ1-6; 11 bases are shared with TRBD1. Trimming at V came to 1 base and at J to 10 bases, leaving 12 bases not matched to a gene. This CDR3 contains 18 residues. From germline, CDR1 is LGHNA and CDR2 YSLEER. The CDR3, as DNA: TGCGCCAGCAGCCAAGCGCCGGGACAGGGGGGCTGGAAATCACCCCTCCACTTT. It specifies CASSQAPGQGGWKSPLHF.

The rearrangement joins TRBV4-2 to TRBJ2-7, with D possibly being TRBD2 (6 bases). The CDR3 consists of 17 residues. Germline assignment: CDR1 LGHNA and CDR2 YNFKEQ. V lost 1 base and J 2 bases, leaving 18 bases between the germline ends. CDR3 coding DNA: TGTGCCAGCAGCCAAGGGGTGCGGGACTCCACCGCCTACGAGCAGTACTTC. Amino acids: CASSQGVRDSTAYEQYF.

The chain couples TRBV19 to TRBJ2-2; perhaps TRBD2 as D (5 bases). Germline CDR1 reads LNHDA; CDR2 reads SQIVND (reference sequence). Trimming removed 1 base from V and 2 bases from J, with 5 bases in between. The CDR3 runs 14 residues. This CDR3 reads CASSIGLNTGELFF. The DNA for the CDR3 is TGTGCCAGTAGTATAGGACTAAACACCGGGGAGCTGTTTTTT.

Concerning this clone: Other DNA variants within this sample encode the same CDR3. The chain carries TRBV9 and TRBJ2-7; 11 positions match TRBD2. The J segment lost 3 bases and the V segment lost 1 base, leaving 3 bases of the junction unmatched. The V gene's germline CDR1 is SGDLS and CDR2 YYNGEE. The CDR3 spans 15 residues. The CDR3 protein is CASSVTSGSIYEQYF. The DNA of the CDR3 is TGTGCCAGCAGCGTAACTAGCGGGAGTATCTACGAGCAGTACTTC.

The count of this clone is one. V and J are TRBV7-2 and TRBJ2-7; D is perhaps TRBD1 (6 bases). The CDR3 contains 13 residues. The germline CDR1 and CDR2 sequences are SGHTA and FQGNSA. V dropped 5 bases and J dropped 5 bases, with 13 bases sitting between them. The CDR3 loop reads CASSRTQGNEQYV. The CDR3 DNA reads TGTGCCAGCAGCCGCACCCAGGGGAACGAGCAGTACGTC.

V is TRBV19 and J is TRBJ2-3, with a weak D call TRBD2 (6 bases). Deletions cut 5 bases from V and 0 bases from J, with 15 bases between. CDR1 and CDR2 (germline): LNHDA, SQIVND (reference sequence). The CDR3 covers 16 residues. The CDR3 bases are TGTGCCAGTAGTCCCACCGCGGGGCGCAGCACAGATACGCAGTATTTT. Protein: CASSPTAGRSTDTQYF.

CDR3 in DNA: TGTGCCAGCAGCCCAAGGCCTCCTGAGGGCGGGGCACAAGCTTTCTTT. Its protein product is CASSPRPPEGGAQAFF. The genes are TRBV11-3 and TRBJ1-1, with TRBD1 as a possible D gene (5 bases). Trimming pared 5 bases from V and 9 bases from J, leaving 25 bases between. Germline-derived CDR1 and CDR2 are SGHNT and YENEEA. The CDR3 contains 16 residues. Full variable domain (remainder filled in from reference TRBV11-3 and TRBJ1-1): EAGVVQSPRYKIIEKKQPVAFWCNPISGHNTLYWYLQNLGQGPELLIRYENEEAVDDSQLPKDRFSAERLKGVDSTLKIQPAELGDSAVYLCASSPRPPEGGAQAFFGQGTRLTVV.

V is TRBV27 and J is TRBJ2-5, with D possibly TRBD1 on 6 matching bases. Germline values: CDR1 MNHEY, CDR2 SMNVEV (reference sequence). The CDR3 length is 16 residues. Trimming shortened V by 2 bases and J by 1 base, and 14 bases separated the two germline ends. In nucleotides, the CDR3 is TGTGCCAGCAGTTTACGGAGGACAGACCGCCAAGAGACCCAGTACTTC. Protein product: CASSLRRTDRQETQYF.

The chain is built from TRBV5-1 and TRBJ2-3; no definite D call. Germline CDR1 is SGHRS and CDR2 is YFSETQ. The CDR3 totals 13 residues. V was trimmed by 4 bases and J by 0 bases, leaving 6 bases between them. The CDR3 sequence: CASSQTSTDTQYF. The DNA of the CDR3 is TGCGCCAGCAGCCAAACTAGCACAGATACGCAGTATTTT. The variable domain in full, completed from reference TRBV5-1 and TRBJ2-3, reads KAGVTQTPRYLIKTRGQQVTLSCSPISGHRSVSWYQQTPGQGLQFLFEYFSETQRNKGNFPGRFSGRQFSNSRSEMNVSTLELGDSALYLCASSQTSTDTQYFGPGTRLTVL.

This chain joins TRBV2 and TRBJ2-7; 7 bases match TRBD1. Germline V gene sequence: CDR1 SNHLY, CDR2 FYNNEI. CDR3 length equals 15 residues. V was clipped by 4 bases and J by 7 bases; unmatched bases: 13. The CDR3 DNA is TGTGCCAGCAGTGCGTGGCTAGGGGGCTTTTATGAGCAGTACTTC. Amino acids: CASSAWLGGFYEQYF.

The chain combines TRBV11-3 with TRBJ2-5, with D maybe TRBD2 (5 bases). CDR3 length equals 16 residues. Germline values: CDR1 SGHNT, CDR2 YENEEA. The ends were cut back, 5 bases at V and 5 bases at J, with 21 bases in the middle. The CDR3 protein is CASSQGLGVLGETQYF. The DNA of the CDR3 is TGTGCCAGCAGCCAAGGCCTCGGGGTCTTAGGGGAGACCCAGTACTTC.

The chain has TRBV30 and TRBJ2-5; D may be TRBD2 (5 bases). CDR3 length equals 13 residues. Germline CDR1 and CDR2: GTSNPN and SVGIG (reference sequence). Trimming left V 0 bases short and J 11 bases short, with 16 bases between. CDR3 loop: CAWSVGPVGEQYF. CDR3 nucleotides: TGTGCCTGGAGTGTAGGCCCCGTGGGAGAGCAGTACTTC.

This CDR3 reads CASGRGSGNTIYF. In DNA, the CDR3 is TGTGCCAGCGGGAGGGGGTCTGGAAACACCATATATTTT. The chain has TRBV6-5 and TRBJ1-3; possibly TRBD1 for D (6 bases). The CDR3 runs 13 residues. Germline lookup yields CDR1 MNHEY and CDR2 SVGAGI. V lost 8 bases and J 1 base, leaving 9 bases between the germline ends.